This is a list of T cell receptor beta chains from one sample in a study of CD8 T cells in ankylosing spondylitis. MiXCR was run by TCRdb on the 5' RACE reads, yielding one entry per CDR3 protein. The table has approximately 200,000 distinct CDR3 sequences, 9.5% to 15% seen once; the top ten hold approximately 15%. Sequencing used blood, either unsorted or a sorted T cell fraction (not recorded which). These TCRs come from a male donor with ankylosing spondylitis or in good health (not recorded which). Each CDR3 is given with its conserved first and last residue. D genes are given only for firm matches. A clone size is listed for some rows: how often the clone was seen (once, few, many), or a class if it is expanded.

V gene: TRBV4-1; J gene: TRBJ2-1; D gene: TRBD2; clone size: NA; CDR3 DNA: TGCGCCAGCAGCCAAGTTCTAGCGGGAGACTCCTACAATGAGCAGTTCTTC; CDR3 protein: CASSQVLAGDSYNEQFF
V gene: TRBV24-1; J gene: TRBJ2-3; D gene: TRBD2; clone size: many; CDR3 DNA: TGTGCCACCAGTGATTTTGGTAGCGGGGGGACGCAGTATTTT; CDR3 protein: CATSDFGSGGTQYF
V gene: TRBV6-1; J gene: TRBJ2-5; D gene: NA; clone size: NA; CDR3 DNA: TGTGCCAGCAGGGGGGGAGACCCGTACCAAGAGACCCAGTACTTC; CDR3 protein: CASRGGDPYQETQYF
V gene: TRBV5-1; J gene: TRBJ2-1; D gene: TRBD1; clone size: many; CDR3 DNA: TGCGCCAGCAGCGTGGGACAGGGGGTCGATGAGCAGTTCTTC; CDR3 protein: CASSVGQGVDEQFF
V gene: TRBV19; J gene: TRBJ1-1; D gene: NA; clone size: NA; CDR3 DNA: TGTGCCAGTAGCAACCTAGGGGGAGGTCAGGCTTTCTTT; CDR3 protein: CASSNLGGGQAFF
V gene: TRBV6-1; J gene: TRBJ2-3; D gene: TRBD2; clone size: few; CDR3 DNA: TGTGCCAGCAGCCCCTTACTAGCGGGGGGGCAAGATACGCAGTATTTT; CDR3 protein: CASSPLLAGGQDTQYF
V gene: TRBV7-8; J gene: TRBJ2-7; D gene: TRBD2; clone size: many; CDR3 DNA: TGTGCCAGCAGCGGCCAACTAGCGGATCTCACCTACGAGCAGTACTTC; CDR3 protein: CASSGQLADLTYEQYF
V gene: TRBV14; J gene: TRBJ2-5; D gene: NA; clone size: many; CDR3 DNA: TGTGCCAGCAGCACCAGGGGGGGGTATCAAGAGACCCAGTACTTC; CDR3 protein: CASSTRGGYQETQYF
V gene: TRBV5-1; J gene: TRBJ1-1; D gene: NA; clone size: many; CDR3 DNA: TGCGCCAGCAGCTTTCCCGTGGACGGCATGAACACTGAAGCTTTCTTT; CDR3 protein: CASSFPVDGMNTEAFF
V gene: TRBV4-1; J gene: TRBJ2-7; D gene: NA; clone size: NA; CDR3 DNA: TGCGCCAGCAGCCAAGAGCAGACAGCCAGCTCCTACGAGCAGTACTTC; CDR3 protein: CASSQEQTASSYEQYF
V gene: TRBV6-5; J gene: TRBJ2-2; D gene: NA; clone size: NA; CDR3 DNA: TGTGCCAGCAGTTTCAGACTAGCGAACACCGGGGAGCTGTTTTTT; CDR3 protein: CASSFRLANTGELFF
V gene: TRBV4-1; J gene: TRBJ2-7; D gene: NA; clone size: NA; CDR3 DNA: TGCGCCAGCAGCTCACACCAGGGAGGAGGTTACGAGCAGTACTTC; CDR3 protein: CASSSHQGGGYEQYF
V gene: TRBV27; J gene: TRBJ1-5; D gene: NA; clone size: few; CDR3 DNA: TGTGCCAGCAGCCAAGAAGGGGTAAGCAATCAGCCCCAGCATTTT; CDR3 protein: CASSQEGVSNQPQHF
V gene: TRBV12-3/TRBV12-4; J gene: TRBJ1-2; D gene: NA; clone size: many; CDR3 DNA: TGTGCCAGCAGTTTAGGGGTTTTCTATGGCTACACCTTC; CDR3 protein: CASSLGVFYGYTF
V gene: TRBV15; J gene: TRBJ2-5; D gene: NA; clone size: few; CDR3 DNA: TGTGCCACCAGCACCCTGGGGGTAGGGAAGGTACAAGAGACCCAGTACTTC; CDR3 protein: CATSTLGVGKVQETQYF
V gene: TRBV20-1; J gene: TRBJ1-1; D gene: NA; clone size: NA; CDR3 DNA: TGCAGTGCTATAGATGAAGTCGCGGCAGGACTGCGTACTGAAGCTTTCTTT; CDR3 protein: CSAIDEVAAGLRTEAFF
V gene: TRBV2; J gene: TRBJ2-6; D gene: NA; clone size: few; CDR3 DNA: TGTGCCAGCAGTGATATGCAGTTGTCTGGGGCCAACGTCCTGACTTTC; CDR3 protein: CASSDMQLSGANVLTF
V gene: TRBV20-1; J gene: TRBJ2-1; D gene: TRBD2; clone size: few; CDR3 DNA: TGCAGTGCTAGACACGAGCGGGAGATCTTAGCCAATGAGCAGTTCTTC; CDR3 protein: CSARHEREILANEQFF
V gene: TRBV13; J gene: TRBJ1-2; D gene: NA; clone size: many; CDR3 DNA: TGTGCCAGCAGCCCCTCAAACCGAGGGGATGGCTACACCTTC; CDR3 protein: CASSPSNRGDGYTF
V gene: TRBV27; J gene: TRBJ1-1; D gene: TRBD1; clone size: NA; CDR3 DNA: TGTGCCAGCAGTTTAAGGGACAGGGCTTTTACTGAAGCTTTCTTT; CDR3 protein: CASSLRDRAFTEAFF
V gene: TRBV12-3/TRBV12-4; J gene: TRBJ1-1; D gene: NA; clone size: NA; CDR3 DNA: TGTGCCAGCAGTTCCTTAGGGGGGGCAGGAACTGAAGCTTTCTTT; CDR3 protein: CASSSLGGAGTEAFF
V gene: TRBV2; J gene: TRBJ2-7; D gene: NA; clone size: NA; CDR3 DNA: TGTGCCACCTGGGGGGCTAGCGGCCCTCACTCCTACGAGCAGTACTTC; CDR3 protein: CATWGASGPHSYEQYF
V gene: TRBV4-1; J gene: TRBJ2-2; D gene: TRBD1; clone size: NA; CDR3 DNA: TGCGCCACCAGCCAAGGACAGGGGAGGAGCGGGGAGCTGTTTTTT; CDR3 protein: CATSQGQGRSGELFF
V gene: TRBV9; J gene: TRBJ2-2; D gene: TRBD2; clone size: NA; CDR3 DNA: TGTGCCAGCAGCGGCCCGATTGGCGGGGGGGCGAACACCGGGGAGCTGTTTTTT; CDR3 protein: CASSGPIGGGANTGELFF
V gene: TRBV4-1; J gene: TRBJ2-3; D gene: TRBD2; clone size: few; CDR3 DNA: TGCGCCAGCAGCCAAGAGGGGGGACTAGGTGGGACAGATACGCAGTATTTT; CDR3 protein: CASSQEGGLGGTDTQYF
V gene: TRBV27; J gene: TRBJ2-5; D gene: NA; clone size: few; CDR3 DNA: TGTGCCAGCAGTCCTCGATTGTACCAAGAGACCCAGTACTTC; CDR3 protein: CASSPRLYQETQYF
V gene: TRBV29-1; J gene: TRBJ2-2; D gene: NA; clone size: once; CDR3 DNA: NA; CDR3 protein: CSVERETPGSCFF
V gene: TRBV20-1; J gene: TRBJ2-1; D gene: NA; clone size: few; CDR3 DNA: TGCAGTGCTAGAGTTGCAAGTTCCTACAATGAGCAGTTCTTC; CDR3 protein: CSARVASSYNEQFF
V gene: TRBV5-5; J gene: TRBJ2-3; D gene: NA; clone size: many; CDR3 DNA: TGTGCCAGCAGCTCCGAGGGGCTTCGCACAGATACGCAGTATTTT; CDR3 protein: CASSSEGLRTDTQYF
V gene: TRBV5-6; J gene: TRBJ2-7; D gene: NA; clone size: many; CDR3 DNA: TGTGCCAGCAGCTACGGGGATTCCTACGAGCAGTACTTC; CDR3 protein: CASSYGDSYEQYF
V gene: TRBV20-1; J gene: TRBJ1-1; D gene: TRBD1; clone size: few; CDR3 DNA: TGCAGTGCTCGCGCCCGACAGGGGTCGGACACTGAAGCTTTCTTT; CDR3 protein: CSARARQGSDTEAFF
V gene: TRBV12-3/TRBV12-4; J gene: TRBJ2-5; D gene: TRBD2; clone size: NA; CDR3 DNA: TGTGCCAGCAGTTTGGTAGCGGGAGGGTTCGGGACCCAGTACTTC; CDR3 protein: CASSLVAGGFGTQYF
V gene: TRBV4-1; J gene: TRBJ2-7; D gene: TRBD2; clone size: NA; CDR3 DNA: TGCGCCAGCAGCCAAGTCAGCGGGACCTCCTACGAGCAGCACTTC; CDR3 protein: CASSQVSGTSYEQHF
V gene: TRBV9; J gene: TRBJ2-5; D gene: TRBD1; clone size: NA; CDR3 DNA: TGTGCCAGCAGCGTAGACAGGGGCGGTCAAGAGACCCAGTACTTC; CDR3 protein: CASSVDRGGQETQYF
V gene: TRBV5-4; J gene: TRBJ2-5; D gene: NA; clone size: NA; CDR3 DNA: TGTGCCAGCAGCCGGACAGAACAAGAGACCCAGTACTTC; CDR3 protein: CASSRTEQETQYF
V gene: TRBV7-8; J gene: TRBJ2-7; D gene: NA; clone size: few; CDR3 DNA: TGTGCCAGCAGCCCACTGGGCTCAACTGCCTACGAGCAGTACTTC; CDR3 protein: CASSPLGSTAYEQYF
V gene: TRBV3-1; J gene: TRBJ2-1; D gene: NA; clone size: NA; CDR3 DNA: TGTGCCAGCAGCCAAGCTTCGGGACTTCCGAATGAGCAGTTCTTC; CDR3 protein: CASSQASGLPNEQFF
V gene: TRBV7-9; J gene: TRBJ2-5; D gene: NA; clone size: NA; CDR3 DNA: TGTGCCAGCAGCCCTGGGACCATACAAGAGACCCAGTACTTC; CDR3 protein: CASSPGTIQETQYF
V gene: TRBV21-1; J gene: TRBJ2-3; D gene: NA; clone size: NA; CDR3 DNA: TGTGCCAGCAGCAAAGCAAGGCTAGCCAGCGGCACAGATACGCAGTATTTT; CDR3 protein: CASSKARLASGTDTQYF
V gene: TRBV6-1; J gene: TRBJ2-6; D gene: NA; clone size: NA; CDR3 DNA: TGTGCCAGCAGTGAAGCGGGGACTGGGGCCAACGTCCTGACTTTC; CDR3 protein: CASSEAGTGANVLTF